Sequencing of this T cell receptor (beta chain) was carried out in a study of blood T cell repertoires in COVID-19 (dated by TCRdb to 2018 to 2021). The study in broad terms: Samples covering the acute and convalescent phases of COVID-19 were provided by collaborators in the United States, Italy and Spain. A freely available public database, intended as a resource for researchers studying the immune response to SARS-CoV-2, is where the repertoires were released. Subjects who had been exposed to COVID-19, were actively infected with it, or had recovered from it provided the deeply sampled blood TCRbeta repertoires that made up the dataset. The material from the prospective study consisted of cDNA or gDNA derived from T cells, B-cell-depleted T cells, or PBMCs. Samples came from the ongoing ImmuneRACE study (first 160 participants) plus 1,254 subjects from 6 global collaborators. The sample metadata nearly always contained a de-identified subject ID, COVID-19 status, age in years and sex. HLA class I and class II types, where available, came from metadata supplied by the sample provider rather than from assay-based typing.

Details on this clone: Its antigen specificity is not known. One base away there is no much larger clone; base qualities are not given.

Each collaborating institution followed its own protocols to collect whole blood in K2EDTA tubes. For TCRbeta analysis, collaborators shipped samples in one of three forms: frozen whole blood, isolated PBMCs, or DNA extracted from either of those sample types. The immunoSEQ Assay, a bias-controlled multiplex PCR, was used to amplify TCRbeta CDR3 regions from genomic DNA. Per the original workflow: Within the assay, amplification of reference gene primers was used to estimate how many nucleated cells each sample contained. To quantify the absolute abundance of each unique TCRbeta CDR3 rearrangement, sequence reads were collapsed and filtered. For each sample, productive Simpson clonality was calculated as the square root of Simpson's diversity index across productive rearrangements. TCRdb obtained this table from immuneACCESS and retained in-frame rearrangements with V and J assigned. These tables miss some clones; where compared with another copy, unresolved V genes account for less than half of the shortfall, and the remainder is unexplained. V and J calls and clone size are given by that table; D and trimming were obtained from the DNA. Here the sample has 70,000 or so clones; 70% to 90% occur a single time. The top ten clones comprise about 7% of the sample.

Between the V and J ends, shortened by 7 bases and 9 bases respectively, the junction contains 13 bases. From the germline V gene, CDR1 is SGHAT and CDR2 is FQNNGV. The CDR3 runs 13 amino acids, cysteine and phenylalanine included. The CDR3 DNA has 39 bases and is translated from base 1. What the research found in general, with its limitations: The amount of clinical and demographic metadata varied by source and participant and was provided uncurated.

This sequence uses TRBV11-2 and TRBJ1-6; matching of 5 bases hints at TRBD1 as the D gene. Sequenced: peripheral blood. This clonotype was obtained from a woman older than 75 with active COVID-19. The nucleotides read TGTGCCAGCAAGGGGCAGGGCTTTTCACCCCTCCACTTT. It encodes CASKGQGFSPLHF. Supplemented by the reference TRBV11-2 and TRBJ1-6 proteins around the CDR3, the complete variable domain is EAGVAQSPRYKIIEKRQSVAFWCNPISGHATLYWYQQILGQGPKLLIQFQNNGVVDDSQLPKDRFSAERLKGVDSTLKIQPAKLEDSAVYLCASKGQGFSPLHFGNGTRLTVT.